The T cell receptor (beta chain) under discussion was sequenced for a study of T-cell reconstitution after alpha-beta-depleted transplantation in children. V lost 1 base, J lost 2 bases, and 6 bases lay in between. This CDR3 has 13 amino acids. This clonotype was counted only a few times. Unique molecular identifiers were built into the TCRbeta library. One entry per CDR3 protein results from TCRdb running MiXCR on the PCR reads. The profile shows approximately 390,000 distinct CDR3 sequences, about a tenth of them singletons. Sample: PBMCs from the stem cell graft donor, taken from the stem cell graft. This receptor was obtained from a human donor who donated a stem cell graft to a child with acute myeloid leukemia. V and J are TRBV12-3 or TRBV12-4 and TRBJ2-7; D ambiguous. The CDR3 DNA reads TGTGCCAGCAGTTTAGACCCGGCCTACGAGCAGTACTTC. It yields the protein CASSLDPAYEQYF.